Reported below is one TCR beta chain. The target antigen is unknown. CDR3 length: 12 amino acids. The V end was cut by 1 base, the J end by 8 bases, with 11 bases between. Germline CDR1 GTSNPN, CDR2 SVGIG (reference sequence). This sample was included in a study of cytomegalovirus exposure and HLA in healthy donors. Findings and limits, study-wide: Cytomegalovirus status, reportedly, was diagnosed with high specificity and sensitivity by the classifier. Most TCR sequences showed up rarely, but some public TCRs showed up in many donors.

The donors formed part of the approximately 120-subject validation cohort, distinct from the roughly 600-subject first cohort. Clones were read by immunoSEQ multiplex PCR, and TCRdb kept only the in-frame ones, dropping some. The table lists approximately 110,000 clones, 94% of them singletons. The clonotype originates from a woman between 18 and 30 years old in good health and CMV-seronegative. This rearrangement joins TRBV30 to TRBJ1-2; TRBD1 might be the D (6 bases). The specimen was PBMCs. CDR3 DNA sequence: TGTGCCTGGAGTGCCCAGGGGTACGGCTACACCTTC. Its translation is CAWSAQGYGYTF.